Listed below are T cell receptor beta chains from one sample, sequenced in a study of shared clonotypes between healthy human individuals. The method was immunoSEQ multiplex PCR; TCRdb's version includes in-frame clones alone and lacks a portion of them. The sample has 2,500,000 or so clones; less than 95% are singletons. The sequencing input was naive CD4+ T cells from PBMCs. The receptors here all came from a man between 18 and 29 years old in good health. Some clones in this sample may be carry-over from other donors' samples. The CDR3 runs from the conserved cysteine through the conserved F or W. The order of the fields is D gene, J gene, clone size, V gene, CDR3 DNA, CDR3 protein. D genes are given only for firm matches. Size values are once, few and many counts, or a class for expanded clones, and some rows have none.

TRBD1,TRBJ1-3,-,TRBV7-2,TGTGCCAGCAGCTTCGGGACAGGGCGCCTCTCTGGAAACACCATATATTTT,CASSFGTGRLSGNTIYF
TRBD1,TRBJ1-2,-,TRBV27,TGTGCCAGCAGTTTTTATTCTACAGGGGCCGTCCACTATGGCTACACCTTC,CASSFYSTGAVHYGYTF
-,TRBJ2-6,-,TRBV28,TGTGCCAGCAGTTTATGGGACGGTAGCTCTGGGGCCAACGTCCTGACTTTC,CASSLWDGSSGANVLTF
-,TRBJ1-1,few,TRBV19,TGTGCCAGTAGTCCCCCCTGGCCGGGGCTTTCCGGCAACACTGAAGCTTTCTTT,CASSPPWPGLSGNTEAFF
TRBD1,TRBJ1-5,-,TRBV19,TGTGCCAGTAGTCAAGAGACAGGGGTCCAGCCCCAGCATTTT,CASSQETGVQPQHF
TRBD2,TRBJ2-6,-,TRBV5-1,TGCGCCAGCAGCTTGAGCGGGGGCGCTGGGGCCAACGTCCTGACTTTC,CASSLSGGAGANVLTF
-,TRBJ2-3,-,TRBV5-4,TGTGCCAGCAGCCCCGAAGTTACAGATACGCAGTATTTT,CASSPEVTDTQYF
TRBD1,TRBJ2-7,-,TRBV7-3,TGTGCCAGCAGCCCACAACAGGGGGTTTGGGAGCAGTACTTC,CASSPQQGVWEQYF
-,TRBJ1-3,-,TRBV6-1,TGTGCCAGCAGTGAGATCCCCCTCTCTGGAAACACCATATATTTT,CASSEIPLSGNTIYF
-,TRBJ1-4,few,TRBV9,TGTGCCAGCAGCGTGAGGGGCGGCTCAGGGGAAAAACTGTTTTTT,CASSVRGGSGEKLFF
-,TRBJ1-2,-,TRBV18,TGTGCCAGCTCACTTACTACCCAAGCTAACTATGGCTACACCTTC,CASSLTTQANYGYTF
TRBD1,TRBJ2-2,-,TRBV7-9,TGTGCCAGCAGCTTAATGTGGACAGGGGCGCGGTACACCGGGGAGCTGTTTTTT,CASSLMWTGARYTGELFF
TRBD1,TRBJ2-7,-,TRBV11-2,TGTGCCAGCAGTTATCGTCGGACAGGGGAAAAGTACGAGCAGTACTTC,CASSYRRTGEKYEQYF
-,TRBJ2-2,-,TRBV7-8,TGTGCCAGCAGCCTACAGGGTCAAGGCACCGGGGAGCTGTTTTTT,CASSLQGQGTGELFF
-,TRBJ2-1,-,TRBV18,TGTGCCAGCTCACCGGAATACAATGAGCAGTTCTTC,CASSPEYNEQFF
TRBD1,TRBJ1-1,-,TRBV5-1,TGCGCCAGCAGCGGAGCACAGGGGGTTGGAGCTTTCTTT,CASSGAQGVGAFF
TRBD2,TRBJ2-2,-,TRBV11-2,TGTGCCAGCAGCTCAGAACTAGCGTTAACCGGGGAGCTGTTTTTT,CASSSELALTGELFF
-,TRBJ2-7,-,TRBV7-9,TGTGCCAGCAGCTTAATGGACGAGCAGTACTTC,CASSLMDEQYF
TRBD2,TRBJ2-2,-,TRBV7-3,TGTGCCAGCAGCTCACTAGCGGGAGGGCCTCGGACCGGGGAGCTGTTTTTT,CASSSLAGGPRTGELFF
TRBD2,TRBJ2-7,-,TRBV5-4,TGTGCCAGCAGCCCCTATCCAAGCGGGAGCTACGAGCAGTACTTC,CASSPYPSGSYEQYF
TRBD1,TRBJ1-2,-,TRBV19,TGTGCCAGTACCCCCGGACAGGGGATGAACTATGGCTACACCTTC,CASTPGQGMNYGYTF
TRBD1,TRBJ2-1,-,TRBV12-5,TGTGCTAGTGGTTTGGGACAGGGGACCCCTAACAATGAGCAGTTCTTC,CASGLGQGTPNNEQFF
-,TRBJ2-7,once,TRBV7-2,TGTGCCAGCAGCTTATCAGGGGCTTACGAGCAGTACTTC,CASSLSGAYEQYF
-,TRBJ1-1,-,TRBV5-4,TGTGCCAGCAGCTTGGGACTTAACACTGAAGCTTTCTTT,CASSLGLNTEAFF
TRBD1,TRBJ1-5,-,TRBV6-5,TGTGCCAGCAGTTACACCCGGGACAGAAATCAGCCCCAGCATTTT,CASSYTRDRNQPQHF
-,TRBJ2-7,-,TRBV11-2,TGTGCCAGCAGCTTAGGGGAAAACTATGGGCAGTACTTC,CASSLGENYGQYF
-,TRBJ1-5,-,TRBV7-2,TGTGCCAGCAGCTTTGACAGAGGCAATCAGCCCCAGCATTTT,CASSFDRGNQPQHF
-,TRBJ1-2,-,TRBV5-4,TGTGCCAGCAGCTTGAGGCCTGGGGGCTACACCTTC,CASSLRPGGYTF
-,TRBJ1-1,-,TRBV6-5,TGTGCCAGCAGCAAATTAGAAAACAGGCGGGCTTTCTTT,CASSKLENRRAFF
TRBD1,TRBJ2-5,-,TRBV6-1,TGTGCCAGCAGTCGGACAGGGGGGGAGACCCAGTACTTC,CASSRTGGETQYF